Listed below are T cell receptor beta chains from one sample, sequenced in a study of CD8 T cells in Susac syndrome. Each CDR3 protein gets one entry after TCRdb re-called the immunoSEQ multiplex PCR reads with MiXCR. The sample carries roughly 330,000 distinct CDR3 sequences, approximately 90% recorded once. The sample was CD4+ T cells from PBMCs. Receptors originate from a human donor with multiple sclerosis. CDR3s include the opening cysteine and the closing phenylalanine or tryptophan. A D gene is named only where the DNA matches it firmly. A row's size may be missing; if present it is once, few, many or a size class.

>-|TRBV3-1|-|TRBJ2-3
CASRKGTDYTDTQYF
TGTGCGAGCAGGAAGGGAACAGACTACACAGATACGCAGTATTTT
>-|TRBV7-8|few|TRBJ2-2
CASSPGRTGELFF
TGTGCCAGCAGCCCGGGCCGCACCGGGGAGCTGTTTTTT
>-|TRBV30|-|TRBJ1-2
CASPLGGYGYTF
TGTGCCTCACCCTTGGGGGGCTATGGCTACACCTTC
>TRBD2|TRBV9|-|TRBJ2-5
CASSPNSGSGQTQYF
TGTGCCAGCAGCCCAAACAGCGGGAGTGGGCAGACCCAGTACTTC
>-|TRBV12-5|-|TRBJ1-2
CASGLPGQYYGYTF
TGTGCTAGTGGTTTGCCAGGGCAGTACTATGGCTACACCTTC
>-|TRBV9|-|TRBJ2-7
CASSVADGVRQGEQYF
TGTGCCAGCAGCGTAGCTGACGGGGTAAGGCAAGGCGAGCAGTACTTC
>TRBD2|TRBV7-6|-|TRBJ2-7
CASSDQRGTSGRPLLPHEQYF
TGTGCCAGCAGCGACCAGCGAGGGACTAGCGGGAGGCCTCTCCTCCCCCACGAGCAGTACTTC
>-|TRBV20-1|-|TRBJ2-5
CSARDVARRQETQYF
TGCAGTGCTAGAGATGTTGCGCGTAGGCAAGAGACCCAGTACTTC
>-|TRBV20-1|-|TRBJ2-7
CSARGTSSYEQYF
TGCAGTGCTAGGGGTACTAGCTCCTACGAGCAGTACTTC
>-|TRBV7-2|-|TRBJ2-5
CASSLWSWETQYF
TGTGCCAGCAGCTTGTGGTCATGGGAGACCCAGTACTTC
>-|TRBV20-1|-|TRBJ2-3
CSAVAVSTDTQYF
TGCAGTGCTGTAGCGGTTAGCACAGATACGCAGTATTTT
>-|TRBV6-2/TRBV6-3|once|TRBJ1-1
CASSYHRGSPEAFF
TGTGCCAGCAGTTATCACCGGGGCAGCCCTGAAGCTTTCTTT
>-|TRBV11-2|-|TRBJ2-7
CASTRTPSSYEQYF
TGTGCCAGCACAAGGACGCCTAGCTCCTACGAGCAGTACTTC
>TRBD2|TRBV15|-|TRBJ2-7
CATSRVAGGAYEQYF
TGTGCCACCAGCAGAGTGGCGGGAGGTGCATACGAGCAGTACTTC
>-|TRBV19|-|TRBJ1-5
CASSSYLQPQHF
TGTGCCAGTAGTTCCTACCTACAGCCCCAGCATTTT
>TRBD1|TRBV29-1|-|TRBJ1-1
CSGSVTGGNTEAFF
TGCAGCGGTTCAGTGACAGGGGGGAACACTGAAGCTTTCTTT
>TRBD2|TRBV12-3/TRBV12-4|-|TRBJ2-7
CASSLAGGRYEQYF
TGTGCCAGCAGTCTAGCGGGGGGCCGCTACGAGCAGTACTTC
>TRBD1|TRBV7-2|-|TRBJ2-1
CASGGQGAPNEQFF
TGTGCCAGCGGGGGACAGGGGGCGCCGAATGAGCAGTTCTTC
>TRBD2|TRBV30|-|TRBJ2-1
CAGVKREGHSYNEQFF
TGTGCCGGCGTAAAGCGGGAGGGCCACTCCTACAATGAGCAGTTCTTC
>TRBD2|TRBV29-1|-|TRBJ2-3
CSVAGGPTSTDTQYF
TGCAGCGTTGCGGGAGGGCCCACAAGCACAGATACGCAGTATTTT
>-|TRBV5-1|-|TRBJ1-6
CASSLAGQRYNSPLHF
TGCGCCAGCAGCTTGGCCGGGCAGCGATATAATTCACCCCTCCACTTT
>TRBD1|TRBV2|-|TRBJ2-5
CASRTGVETQYF
TGTGCCAGCAGAACAGGGGTAGAGACCCAGTACTTC
>-|TRBV29-1|-|TRBJ2-1
CSVVDFYNEQFF
TGCAGCGTCGTGGACTTTTACAATGAGCAGTTCTTC
>TRBD1|TRBV5-1|-|TRBJ2-5
CASSSTGQGETQYF
TGCGCCAGCAGCTCGACAGGGCAGGGGGAGACCCAGTACTTC
>-|TRBV2|-|TRBJ2-2
CASRGRGNRGTGELFF
TGTGCCAGCAGAGGTCGAGGAAATAGAGGCACCGGGGAGCTGTTTTTT
>TRBD2|TRBV9|once|TRBJ2-3
CASRRLAASTDTQYF
TGTGCCAGCAGAAGGCTAGCGGCTAGCACAGATACGCAGTATTTT
>-|TRBV3-1|-|TRBJ2-7
CASSPLGMSYEQYF
TGTGCCAGCAGCCCCCTTGGGATGTCCTACGAGCAGTACTTC
>TRBD2|TRBV6-2/TRBV6-3|-|TRBJ2-1
CASSYTTGGRGEQFF
TGTGCCAGCAGTTACACTACGGGGGGTCGTGGTGAGCAGTTCTTC
>-|TRBV4-2|-|TRBJ1-1
CASSQGGTTEAFF
TGTGCCAGCAGCCAAGGAGGGACCACTGAAGCTTTCTTT
>-|TRBV11-2|few|TRBJ1-4
CASSPRQTYNEKLFF
TGTGCCAGCAGCCCTCGACAGACCTATAATGAAAAACTGTTTTTT
>-|TRBV2|-|TRBJ2-3
CASSGQITDTQYF
TGTGCCAGCAGTGGTCAAATAACAGATACGCAGTATTTT
>-|TRBV19|-|TRBJ1-3
CASSIVPDSGNTIYF
TGTGCCAGTAGTATAGTACCCGACTCTGGAAACACCATATATTTT
>TRBD2|TRBV20-1|-|TRBJ2-1
CSARDSSGSSYNEQFF
TGCAGTGCTAGAGACTCTAGCGGGAGCTCCTACAATGAGCAGTTCTTC
>TRBD2|TRBV7-2|-|TRBJ2-3
CASSLTDREGLHTQYF
TGTGCCAGCAGCTTGACCGACCGGGAGGGCCTGCATACGCAGTATTTT